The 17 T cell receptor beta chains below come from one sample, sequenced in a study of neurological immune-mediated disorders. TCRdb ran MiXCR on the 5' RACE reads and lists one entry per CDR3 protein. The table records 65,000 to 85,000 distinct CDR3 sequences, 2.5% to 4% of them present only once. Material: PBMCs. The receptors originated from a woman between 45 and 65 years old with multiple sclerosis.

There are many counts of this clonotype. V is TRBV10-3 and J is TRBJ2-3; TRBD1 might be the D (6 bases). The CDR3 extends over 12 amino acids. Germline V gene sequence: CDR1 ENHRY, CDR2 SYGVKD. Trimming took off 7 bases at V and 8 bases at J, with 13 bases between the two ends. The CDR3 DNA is TGTGCCATCACATCACAGGGATTTACGCAGTATTTT. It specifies CAITSQGFTQYF.

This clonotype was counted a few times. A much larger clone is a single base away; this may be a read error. The CDR3: CSAREQNQPQHF. The CDR3 DNA sequence: TGCAGTGCTAGAGAGCAAAATCAGCCCCAGCATTTT. The chain uses TRBV20-1 and TRBJ1-5; no reliable D call. Trimming pared 0 bases from V and 4 bases from J, leaving 4 bases between. This CDR3 has 12 amino acids. Germline V CDR1 and CDR2: DFQATT, SNEGSKA (reference sequence).

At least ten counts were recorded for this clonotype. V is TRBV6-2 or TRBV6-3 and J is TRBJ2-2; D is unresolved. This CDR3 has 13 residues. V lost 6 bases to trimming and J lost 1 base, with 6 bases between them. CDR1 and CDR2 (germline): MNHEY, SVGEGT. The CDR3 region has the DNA TGTGCCAGCAGCTGGGGGAACACCGGGGAGCTGTTTTTT. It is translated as CASSWGNTGELFF.

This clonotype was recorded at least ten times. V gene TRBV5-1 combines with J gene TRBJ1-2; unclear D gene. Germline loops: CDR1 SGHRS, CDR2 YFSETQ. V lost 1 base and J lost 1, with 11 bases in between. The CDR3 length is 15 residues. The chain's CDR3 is CASSLTDPFNYGYTF. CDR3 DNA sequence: TGCGCCAGCAGCTTGACGGACCCCTTTAACTATGGCTACACCTTC.

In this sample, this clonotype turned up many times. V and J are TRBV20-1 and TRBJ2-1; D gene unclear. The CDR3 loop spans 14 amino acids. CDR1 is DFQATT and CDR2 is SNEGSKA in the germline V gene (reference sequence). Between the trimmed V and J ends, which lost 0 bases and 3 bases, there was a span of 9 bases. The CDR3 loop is CSARDSPVYNEQFF. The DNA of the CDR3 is TGCAGTGCTAGAGATTCGCCAGTCTACAATGAGCAGTTCTTC.

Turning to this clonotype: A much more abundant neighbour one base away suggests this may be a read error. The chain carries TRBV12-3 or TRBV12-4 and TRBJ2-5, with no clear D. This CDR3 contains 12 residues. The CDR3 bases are TGTGACAGCAGTTTATTCCCAGAGACCCAGTACTTC. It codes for CDSSLFPETQYF.

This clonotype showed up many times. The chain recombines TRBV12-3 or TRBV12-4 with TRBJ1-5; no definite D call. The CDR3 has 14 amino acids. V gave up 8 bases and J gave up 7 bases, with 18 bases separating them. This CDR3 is CASRDRDSFQPQHF. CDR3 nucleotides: TGTGCCAGCCGAGACCGGGATTCGTTCCAGCCCCAGCATTTT.

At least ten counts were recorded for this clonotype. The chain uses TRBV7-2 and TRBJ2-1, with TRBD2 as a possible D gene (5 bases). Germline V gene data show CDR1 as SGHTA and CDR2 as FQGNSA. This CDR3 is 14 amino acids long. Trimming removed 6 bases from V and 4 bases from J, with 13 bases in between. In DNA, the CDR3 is TGTGCCAGCAGTCTCCTTCCGGGATACAATGAGCAGTTCTTC. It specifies CASSLLPGYNEQFF. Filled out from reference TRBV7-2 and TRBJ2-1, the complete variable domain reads GAGVSQSPSNKVTEKGKDVELRCDPISGHTALYWYRQSLGQGLEFLIYFQGNSAPDKSGLPSDRFSAERTGGSVSTLTIQRTQQEDSAVYLCASSLLPGYNEQFFGPGTRLTVL.

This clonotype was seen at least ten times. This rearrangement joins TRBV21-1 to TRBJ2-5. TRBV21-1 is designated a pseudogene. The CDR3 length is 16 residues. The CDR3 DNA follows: TGTGCCAGCAGCAAACGGACGGATCCAATCCAAGAGACCCAGTACTTC. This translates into CASSKRTDPIQETQYF.

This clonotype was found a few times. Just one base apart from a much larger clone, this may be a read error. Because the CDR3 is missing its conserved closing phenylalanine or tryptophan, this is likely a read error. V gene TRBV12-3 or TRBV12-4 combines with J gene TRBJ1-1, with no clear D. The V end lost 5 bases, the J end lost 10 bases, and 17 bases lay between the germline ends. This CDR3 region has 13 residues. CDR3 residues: CASSQVAGFSAFI. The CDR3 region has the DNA TGTGCCAGCAGTCAGGTGGCGGGGTTCTCAGCTTTCATT.

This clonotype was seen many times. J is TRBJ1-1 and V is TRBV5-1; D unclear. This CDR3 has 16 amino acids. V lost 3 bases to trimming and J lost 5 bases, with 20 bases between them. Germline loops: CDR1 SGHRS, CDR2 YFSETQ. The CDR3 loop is CASSSRARAQGTEAFF. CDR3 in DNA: TGCGCCAGCAGCTCAAGGGCCCGGGCTCAAGGGACTGAAGCTTTCTTT.

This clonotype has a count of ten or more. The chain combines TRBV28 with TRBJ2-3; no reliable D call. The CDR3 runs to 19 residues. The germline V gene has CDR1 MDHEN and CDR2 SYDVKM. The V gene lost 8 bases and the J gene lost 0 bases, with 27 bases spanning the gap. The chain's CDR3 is CASSPPELSLLTSTDTQYF. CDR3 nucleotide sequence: TGTGCCAGCTCCCCTCCGGAACTAAGCTTGCTTACTAGCACAGATACGCAGTATTTT.

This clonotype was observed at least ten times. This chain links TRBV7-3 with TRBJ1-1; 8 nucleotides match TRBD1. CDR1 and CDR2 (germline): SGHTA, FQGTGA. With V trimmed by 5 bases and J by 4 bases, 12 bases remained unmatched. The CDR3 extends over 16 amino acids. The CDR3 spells CASSLKPTGGGTEAFF. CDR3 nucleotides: TGTGCCAGCAGCCTAAAACCCACAGGGGGGGGCACTGAAGCTTTCTTT.

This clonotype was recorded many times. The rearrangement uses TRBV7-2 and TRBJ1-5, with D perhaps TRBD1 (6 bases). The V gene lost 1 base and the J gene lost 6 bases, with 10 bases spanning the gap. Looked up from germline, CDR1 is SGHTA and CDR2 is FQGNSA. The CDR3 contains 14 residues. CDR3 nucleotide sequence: TGTGCCAGCAGCTTAGGGGGAGGGGGTCAGCCCCAGCATTTT. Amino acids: CASSLGGGGQPQHF. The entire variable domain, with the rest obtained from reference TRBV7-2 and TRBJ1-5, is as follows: GAGVSQSPSNKVTEKGKDVELRCDPISGHTALYWYRQSLGQGLEFLIYFQGNSAPDKSGLPSDRFSAERTGGSVSTLTIQRTQQEDSAVYLCASSLGGGGQPQHFGDGTRLSIL.

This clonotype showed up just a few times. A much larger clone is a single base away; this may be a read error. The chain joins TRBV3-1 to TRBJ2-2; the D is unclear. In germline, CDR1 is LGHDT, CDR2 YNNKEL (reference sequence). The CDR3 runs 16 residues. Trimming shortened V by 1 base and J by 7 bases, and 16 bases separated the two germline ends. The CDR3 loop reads CASSQVVGKGNGELFF. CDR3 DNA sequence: TGTGCCAGCAGCCAAGTAGTCGGAAAGGGCAACGGGGAGCTGTTTTTT.

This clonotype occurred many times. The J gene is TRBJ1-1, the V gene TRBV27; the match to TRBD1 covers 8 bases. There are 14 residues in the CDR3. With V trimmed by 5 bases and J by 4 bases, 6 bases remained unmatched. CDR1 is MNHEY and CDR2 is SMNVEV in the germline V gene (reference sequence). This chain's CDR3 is CASSLTGGSTEAFF. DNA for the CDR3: TGTGCCAGCAGTCTTACAGGGGGTAGCACTGAAGCTTTCTTT.

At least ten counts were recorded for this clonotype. This CDR3 reads CASSGISGTDTQYF. The DNA for the CDR3 is TGTGCCAGCAGCGGTATATCGGGCACAGATACGCAGTATTTT. The chain is built from TRBV9 and TRBJ2-3, with D hard to call. This CDR3 region has 14 residues. Germline V gene sequence: CDR1 SGDLS, CDR2 YYNGEE. V was pared by 3 bases and J by 1 base, with 9 bases between.